The rows below give T cell receptor beta chains drawn from one sample of a study of cytomegalovirus exposure and HLA in healthy donors. The table came from immunoSEQ multiplex PCR; TCRdb's copy has only in-frame clones and leaves some out. The sample consists of fewer than 95,000 clones, about 69% of them appearing once. Material for sequencing was PBMCs. Receptors originate from a woman aged 40-49 years in good health and CMV-seropositive. Each CDR3 is given with its conserved first and last residue. A D gene is named only where the DNA matches it firmly. Expanded clones are given a class, and other clones once, few, many or no size at all.

v_gene,d_gene,abundance,j_gene,CDR3aa,CDR3nt
TRBV19,.,.,TRBJ2-2,CASTPREANTGELFF,TGTGCCAGTACCCCTCGGGAAGCGAACACCGGGGAGCTGTTTTTT
TRBV7-3,.,.,TRBJ2-7,CASSLGGGPYEQYF,TGTGCCAGCAGCTTAGGAGGAGGACCCTACGAGCAGTACTTC
TRBV7-2,TRBD1,.,TRBJ2-7,CASTGDRNYEQYF,TGTGCCAGCACGGGGGACAGGAACTACGAGCAGTACTTC
TRBV2,.,.,TRBJ1-5,CASSDLAGNQPQHF,TGTGCCAGCAGTGACCTGGCGGGCAATCAGCCCCAGCATTTT
TRBV9,.,.,TRBJ2-3,CASSPSPGDTQYF,TGTGCCAGCAGCCCCTCCCCAGGAGATACGCAGTATTTT
TRBV4-1,TRBD1,few,TRBJ1-1,CASRSDRDTEAFF,TGCGCCAGCAGATCGGACAGGGACACTGAAGCTTTCTTT
TRBV5-1,.,once,TRBJ2-2,CASSLSQGTGELFF,TGCGCCAGCAGCTTGAGTCAGGGGACCGGGGAGCTGTTTTTT
TRBV5-1,.,.,TRBJ2-1,CASTPTGFNEQFF,TGCGCCAGCACACCGACAGGATTCAATGAGCAGTTCTTC
TRBV5-1,TRBD1,.,TRBJ2-7,CASSLSVEGATYEQYF,TGCGCCAGCAGCTTGTCCGTCGAGGGGGCGACCTACGAGCAGTACTTC
TRBV7-2,.,few,TRBJ2-7,CASRLLGGNYEQYF,TGTGCCAGCAGGCTCCTGGGGGGTAACTACGAGCAGTACTTC
TRBV25-1,.,.,TRBJ2-3,CASAQGDTQYF,TGTGCCAGCGCCCAGGGAGATACGCAGTATTTT
TRBV19,.,.,TRBJ2-5,CASSIGSGPQETQYF,TGTGCCAGTAGTATTGGGAGCGGGCCTCAAGAGACCCAGTACTTC
TRBV30,.,once,TRBJ2-1,CAWSVQGLGRVRGNEQFF,TGTGCCTGGAGTGTACAAGGCCTGGGCAGGGTCCGCGGCAATGAGCAGTTCTTC
TRBV4-2,TRBD1,.,TRBJ1-2,CASSRDSNYGYTF,TGTGCCAGCAGCCGGGACAGTAACTATGGCTACACCTTC
TRBV30,TRBD1,.,TRBJ1-6,CAWKYSGTGVSPLHF,TGTGCCTGGAAGTATTCGGGGACAGGGGTTTCACCCCTCCACTTT
TRBV19,.,few,TRBJ1-5,CASSIRDTRNQPQHF,TGTGCCAGTAGTATACGGGACACCAGAAATCAGCCCCAGCATTTT
TRBV5-1,.,.,TRBJ1-6,CASSQETVGLNSPLHF,TGCGCCAGCAGCCAAGAGACGGTGGGACTAAATTCACCCCTCCACTTT
TRBV19,.,.,TRBJ1-2,CASKADSTNYGYTF,TGTGCCAGTAAGGCGGACAGTACTAACTATGGCTACACCTTC
TRBV9,TRBD2,.,TRBJ2-5,CASSEGTSGNLYQETQYF,TGTGCCAGCAGCGAAGGGACTAGCGGGAACCTATACCAAGAGACCCAGTACTTC
TRBV6-1,TRBD1,.,TRBJ2-5,CASSEGPGQQETQYF,TGTGCCAGCAGTGAAGGTCCGGGACAGCAAGAGACCCAGTACTTC
TRBV5-4,.,.,TRBJ1-1,CASSRGGSSNTEAFF,TGTGCCAGCAGCCGAGGAGGTTCCAGTAACACTGAAGCTTTCTTT
TRBV27,TRBD1,.,TRBJ1-5,CASSSAGGGWGNQPQHF,TGTGCCAGCAGTTCGGCAGGGGGCGGTTGGGGCAATCAGCCCCAGCATTTT
TRBV30,.,.,TRBJ1-5,CAWSVAVHQPQHF,TGTGCCTGGAGTGTAGCGGTACATCAGCCCCAGCATTTT
TRBV5-1,.,.,TRBJ1-3,CASSLLGPSSGNTIYF,TGCGCCAGCAGCTTGTTGGGGCCGAGCTCTGGAAACACCATATATTTT
TRBV19,TRBD1,.,TRBJ2-3,CASSTRTGLGTDTQYF,TGTGCCAGTAGTACCCGGACAGGGCTCGGCACAGATACGCAGTATTTT
TRBV5-1,.,.,TRBJ1-1,CASSLGSNRGTEAFF,TGCGCCAGCAGCTTGGGATCAAATAGGGGGACTGAAGCTTTCTTT
TRBV4-3,.,.,TRBJ1-3,CASSQDLQVVNTIYF,TGCGCCAGCAGCCAAGATCTCCAGGTCGTAAACACCATATATTTT
TRBV27,.,.,TRBJ2-3,CASSLSPGGESTDTQYF,TGTGCCAGCAGTTTATCGCCGGGGGGCGAAAGCACAGATACGCAGTATTTT
TRBV6-1,TRBD2,few,TRBJ2-1,CASSELAGGKGEQFF,TGTGCCAGCAGTGAACTTGCGGGAGGGAAAGGTGAGCAGTTCTTC
TRBV5-6,.,.,TRBJ1-1,CASSFEGGRDTEAFF,TGTGCCAGCAGCTTTGAAGGAGGACGGGACACTGAAGCTTTCTTT
TRBV5-1,.,once,TRBJ2-2,CASSLDYTGELFF,TGCGCCAGCAGCTTGGACTATACCGGGGAGCTGTTTTTT
TRBV29-1,TRBD1,.,TRBJ2-5,CSVARDRGRETQYF,TGCAGCGTCGCACGGGACAGGGGGCGCGAGACCCAGTACTTC
TRBV7-7,TRBD1,.,TRBJ2-1,CASSPDRESSYNEQFF,TGTGCCAGCAGTCCGGACAGGGAGAGCTCCTACAATGAGCAGTTCTTC
TRBV6-1,TRBD1,.,TRBJ2-7,CASRTGTALAEQYF,TGTGCCAGCAGAACAGGGACAGCCCTGGCCGAGCAGTACTTC
TRBV6-6,.,.,TRBJ1-5,CASSYVNVYSNQPQHF,TGTGCCAGCAGTTACGTAAATGTTTATAGCAATCAGCCCCAGCATTTT
TRBV19,.,few,TRBJ2-1,CASSILSSYNEQFF,TGTGCCAGTAGTATCCTCTCTAGCTACAATGAGCAGTTCTTC
TRBV5-6,TRBD2,.,TRBJ2-7,CASSPSGILYEQYF,TGTGCCAGCAGCCCCAGCGGGATTCTCTACGAGCAGTACTTC
TRBV29-1,.,.,TRBJ1-2,CSVGTDYNYGYTF,TGCAGCGTCGGGACTGACTACAACTATGGCTACACCTTC
TRBV7-9,TRBD2,.,TRBJ2-1,CASSPSGGEIEQFF,TGTGCCAGCAGCCCATCCGGGGGGGAGATTGAGCAGTTCTTC
TRBV19,.,large,TRBJ1-5,CASSLVTYQPQHF,TGTGCCAGTAGCCTCGTCACATATCAGCCCCAGCATTTT
TRBV30,.,once,TRBJ2-6,CAWSGATGANVLTF,TGTGCCTGGAGTGGGGCTACTGGGGCCAACGTCCTGACTTTC
TRBV6-1,.,.,TRBJ1-5,CASSELSGSSQPQHF,TGTGCCAGCAGTGAATTGTCCGGGAGTAGTCAGCCCCAGCATTTT
TRBV7-6,.,.,TRBJ2-7,CASGRAGAGALYEQYF,TGTGCCAGCGGCCGTGCGGGGGCGGGTGCTCTTTACGAGCAGTACTTC
TRBV9,.,.,TRBJ1-1,CASSVTGVTEAFF,TGTGCCAGCAGCGTAACAGGAGTGACTGAAGCTTTCTTT
TRBV4-3,TRBD1,.,TRBJ2-1,CASSHATGAESVNEQFF,TGCGCCAGCAGCCATGCCACAGGGGCTGAGTCTGTCAATGAGCAGTTCTTC